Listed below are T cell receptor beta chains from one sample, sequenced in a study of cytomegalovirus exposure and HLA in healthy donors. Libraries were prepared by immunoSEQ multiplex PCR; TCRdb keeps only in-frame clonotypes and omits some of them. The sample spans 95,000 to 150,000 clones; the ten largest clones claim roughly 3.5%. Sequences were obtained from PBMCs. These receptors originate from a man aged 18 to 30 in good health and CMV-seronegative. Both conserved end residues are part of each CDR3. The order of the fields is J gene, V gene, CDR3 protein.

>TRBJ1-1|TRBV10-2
CASSESLGGTNTEAFF
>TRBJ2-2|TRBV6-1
CASSAGQFTGELFF
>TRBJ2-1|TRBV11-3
CASSSLGGYNEQFF
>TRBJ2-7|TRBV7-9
CASSTGGPTYEQYF
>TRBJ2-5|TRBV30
CAWSVGGETQYF
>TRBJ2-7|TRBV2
CASLDRGQQYF
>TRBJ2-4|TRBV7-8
CASSLTPGKNIQYF
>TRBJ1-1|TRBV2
CASSEHSMNTEAFF
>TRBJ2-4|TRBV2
CASSGGGLGKNIQYF
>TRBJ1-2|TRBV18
CASSPSNEYGYTF
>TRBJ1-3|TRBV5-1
CASSPGTDPGNTIYF
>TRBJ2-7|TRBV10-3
CAISFGEAYEQYF
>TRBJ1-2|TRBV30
CAWSVLEGYTF
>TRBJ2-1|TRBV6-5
CASSSGLVGYEQFF
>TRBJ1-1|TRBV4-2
CASSQDRGENTEAFF
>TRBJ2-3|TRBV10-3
CAIRAHTQYF
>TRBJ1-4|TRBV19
CASSIPRAGLTTNEKLFF
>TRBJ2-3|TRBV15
CATSRGSGSADTQYF
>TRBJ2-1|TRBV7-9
CASSSTTSGETNNEQFF
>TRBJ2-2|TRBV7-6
CASSLESTRVGELFF
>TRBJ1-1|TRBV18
CASSPPGPAGKAFF
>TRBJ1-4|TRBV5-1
CASSLAGGINEKLFF
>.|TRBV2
CASSRDRYEQYF
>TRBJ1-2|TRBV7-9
CASSPGTDHGYTF
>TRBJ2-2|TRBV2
CASNGGAYTGELFF
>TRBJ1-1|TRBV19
CASSMSPSLTEAFF
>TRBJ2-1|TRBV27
CASSLAGGEQFF
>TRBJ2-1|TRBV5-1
CASSLGLAGSNEQFF
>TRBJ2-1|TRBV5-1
CASSLILQGRYGEQFF
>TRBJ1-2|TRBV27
CASSLSLLHGYTF
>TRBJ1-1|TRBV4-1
CASSPDSTEAFF
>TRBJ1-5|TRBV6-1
CASSLGPGGNQPQHF
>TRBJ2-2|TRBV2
CASSERSPTQQGAGELFF
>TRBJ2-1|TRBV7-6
CASSLGLARDEQFF
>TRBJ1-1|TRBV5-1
CASSPRQGRAPEAFF
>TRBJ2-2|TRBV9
CASSVSAGELFF
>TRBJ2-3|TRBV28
CAGQGEDTQYF
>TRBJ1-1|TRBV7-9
CASSPKAGMNTEAFF
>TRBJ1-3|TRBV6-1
CASSERGNTIYF
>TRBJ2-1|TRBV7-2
CASSSPGYRSGPSYNEQFF
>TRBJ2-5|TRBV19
CARLGGTQYF
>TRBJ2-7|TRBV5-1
CASSFGDRDYEQYF
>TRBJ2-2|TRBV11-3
CASSTRGLAGANTGELFF
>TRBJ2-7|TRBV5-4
CASSRVGFPYEQYF
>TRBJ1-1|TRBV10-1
CASSERGHGYTEAFF
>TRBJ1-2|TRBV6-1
CASWGEYGYTF